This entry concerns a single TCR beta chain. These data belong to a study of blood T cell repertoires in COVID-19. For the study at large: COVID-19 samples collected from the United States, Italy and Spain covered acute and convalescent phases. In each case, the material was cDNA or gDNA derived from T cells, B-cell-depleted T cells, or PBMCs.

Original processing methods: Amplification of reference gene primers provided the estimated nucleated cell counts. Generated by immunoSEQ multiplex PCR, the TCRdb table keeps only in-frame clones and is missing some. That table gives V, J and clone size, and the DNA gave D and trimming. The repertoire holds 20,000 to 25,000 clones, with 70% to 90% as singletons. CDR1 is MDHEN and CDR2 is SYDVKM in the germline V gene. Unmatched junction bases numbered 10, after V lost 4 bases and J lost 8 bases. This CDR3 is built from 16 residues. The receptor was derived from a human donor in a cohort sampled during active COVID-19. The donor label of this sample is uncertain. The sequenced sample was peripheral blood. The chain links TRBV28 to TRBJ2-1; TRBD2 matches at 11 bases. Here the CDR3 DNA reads TGTGCCAGCAGTTACCTCAGACTAGCGGGAATCGATGAGCAGTTCTTC. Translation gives CASSYLRLAGIDEQFF.